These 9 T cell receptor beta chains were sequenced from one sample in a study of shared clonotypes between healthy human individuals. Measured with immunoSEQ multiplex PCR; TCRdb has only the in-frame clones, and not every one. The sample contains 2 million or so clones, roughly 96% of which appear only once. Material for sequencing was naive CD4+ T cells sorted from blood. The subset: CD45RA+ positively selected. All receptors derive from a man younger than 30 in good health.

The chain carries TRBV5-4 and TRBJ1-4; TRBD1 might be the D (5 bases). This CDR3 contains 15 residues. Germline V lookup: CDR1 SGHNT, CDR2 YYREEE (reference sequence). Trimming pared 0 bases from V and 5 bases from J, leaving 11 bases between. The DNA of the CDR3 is TGTGCCAGCAGCTTGGGGACACACGTGAATGAAAAACTGTTTTTT. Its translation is CASSLGTHVNEKLFF.

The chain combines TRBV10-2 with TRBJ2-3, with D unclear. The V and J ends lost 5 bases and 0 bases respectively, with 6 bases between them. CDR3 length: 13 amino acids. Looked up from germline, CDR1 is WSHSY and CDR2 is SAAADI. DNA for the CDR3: TGCGCCAGCAGTCTATTAAGCACAGATACGCAGTATTTT. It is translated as CASSLLSTDTQYF.

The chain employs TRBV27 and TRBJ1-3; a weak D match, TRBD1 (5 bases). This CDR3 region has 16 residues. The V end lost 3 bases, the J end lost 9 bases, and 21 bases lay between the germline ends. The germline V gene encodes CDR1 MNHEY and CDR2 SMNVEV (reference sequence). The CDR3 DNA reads TGTGCCAGCAGTTTTGGTTCTAGAGGGGCCTGGGGCACCATATATTTT. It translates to CASSFGSRGAWGTIYF.

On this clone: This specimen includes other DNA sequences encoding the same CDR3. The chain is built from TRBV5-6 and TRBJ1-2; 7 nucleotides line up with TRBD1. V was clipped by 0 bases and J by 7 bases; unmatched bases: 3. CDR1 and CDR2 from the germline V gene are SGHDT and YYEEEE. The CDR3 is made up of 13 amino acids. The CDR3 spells CASSLGQGFGYTF. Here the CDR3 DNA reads TGTGCCAGCAGCTTGGGACAGGGCTTTGGCTACACCTTC. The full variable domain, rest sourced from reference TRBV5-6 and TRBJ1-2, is DAGVTQSPTHLIKTRGQQVTLRCSPKSGHDTVSWYQQALGQGPQFIFQYYEEEERQRGNFPDRFSGHQFPNYSSELNVNALLLGDSALYLCASSLGQGFGYTFGSGTRLTVV.

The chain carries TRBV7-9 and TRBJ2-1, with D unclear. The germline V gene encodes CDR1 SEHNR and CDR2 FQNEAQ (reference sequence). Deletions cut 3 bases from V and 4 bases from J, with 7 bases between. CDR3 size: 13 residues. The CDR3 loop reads CASSFNEYNEQFF. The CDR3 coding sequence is TGTGCCAGCAGCTTCAATGAGTACAATGAGCAGTTCTTC.

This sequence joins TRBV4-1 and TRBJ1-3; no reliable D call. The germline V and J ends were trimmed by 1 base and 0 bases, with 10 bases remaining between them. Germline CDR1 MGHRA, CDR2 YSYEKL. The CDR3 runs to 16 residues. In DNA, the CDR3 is TGCGCCAGCAGCCAAGGAGCGCTGATCTCTGGAAACACCATATATTTT. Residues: CASSQGALISGNTIYF.

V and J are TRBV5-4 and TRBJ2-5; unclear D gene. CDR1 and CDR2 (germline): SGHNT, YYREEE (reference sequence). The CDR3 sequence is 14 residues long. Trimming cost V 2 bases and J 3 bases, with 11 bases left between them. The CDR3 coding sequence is TGTGCCAGCAGCTTCGGCCAGCAAGAAGAGACCCAGTACTTC. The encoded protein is CASSFGQQEETQYF.

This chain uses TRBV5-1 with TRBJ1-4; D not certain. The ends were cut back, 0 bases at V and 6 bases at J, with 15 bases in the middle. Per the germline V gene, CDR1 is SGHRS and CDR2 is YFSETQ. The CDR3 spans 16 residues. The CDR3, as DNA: TGCGCCAGCAGCTTGGGGTTTTTTGCGATCGATGAAAAACTGTTTTTT. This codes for CASSLGFFAIDEKLFF.

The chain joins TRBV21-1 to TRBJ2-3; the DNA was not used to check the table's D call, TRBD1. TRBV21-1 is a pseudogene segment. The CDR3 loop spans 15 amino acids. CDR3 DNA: TGTGCCAGCAGCTTAGGGACAGGGGCGAAAGATACGCAGTATTTT. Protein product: CASSLGTGAKDTQYF.